These 12 T cell receptor beta chains came from one sample sequenced in a study of T cells in Graves' hyperthyroidism and ophthalmopathy. The CDR3 regions of TCR beta were amplified from RNA transcripts. HTBI primers were used for first-round RT-PCR of the TCR CDR3. MiXCR, run by TCRdb on the multiplex PCR reads, gives a single entry per CDR3 protein. The sample has under 400,000 distinct CDR3 sequences; 20% to 25% are singletons. The sequencing input was blood. The receptors were gathered from a man aged 45-65 years with Graves' hyperthyroidism.

This clonotype has just a few counts. The chain links TRBV28 to TRBJ1-3, with unresolved D. Germline CDR1 MDHEN, CDR2 SYDVKM. CDR3 length equals 14 residues. V was shortened by 7 bases and J by 3 bases, with 13 bases between the two germline ends. The CDR3 DNA is TGTGCCAGCATCCCTTCACTGGGTGGAAACACCATATATTTT. Translated: CASIPSLGGNTIYF.

The CDR3 DNA sequence: TGCGCCAGCAGCTCTGCAACCGGACAAGCGGGAGTCTACGAGCAGTACTTC. It codes for CASSSATGQAGVYEQYF. The chain joins TRBV5-1 to TRBJ2-7; TRBD2 matches 8 bases. The CDR3 contains 17 residues. J gave up 3 bases and V 3 bases, and 14 bases lay outside the gene matches. CDR1 SGHRS and CDR2 YFSETQ come from the germline V gene.

V gene TRBV20-1 combines with J gene TRBJ2-7, with 12 bases that match TRBD2. The germline V gene encodes CDR1 DFQATT and CDR2 SNEGSKA (reference sequence). The V gene end was trimmed by 5 bases and the J gene end by 4 bases; junction bases not matched to a gene: 3. The CDR3 covers 13 residues. This CDR3 reads CSAAGTSGYEQYF. CDR3 in DNA: TGCAGTGCTGCCGGGACTAGCGGGTACGAGCAGTACTTC.

This clonotype was picked up many times. A much more abundant neighbour one base away suggests this may be a read error. The chain employs TRBV28 and TRBJ2-7, with 9 bases aligning to TRBD1. Germline V lookup: CDR1 MDHEN, CDR2 SYDVKM. V dropped 7 bases and J dropped 3; count of bases not matched to a gene: 1. CDR3 length equals 12 residues. The CDR3 sequence: CASMGQGYEQYF. Here the CDR3 DNA reads TGTGCCAGCATGGGACAGGGCTACGAGCAGTACTTC.

This clonotype was counted ten times or more. This rearrangement joins TRBV28 to TRBJ2-5; D unresolved. V was pared by 3 bases and J by 3 bases, with 8 bases between. Germline assignment: CDR1 MDHEN and CDR2 SYDVKM. The CDR3 has 13 residues. The CDR3 DNA is TGTGCCAGCAGTTTCCGCGAGAAAGAGACCCAGTACTTC. Its translation: CASSFREKETQYF.

The chain recombines TRBV7-6 with TRBJ2-5; no clear D gene. Germline V CDR1 and CDR2: SGHVS, FNYEAQ. Trimming cost V 1 base and J 5 bases, with 14 bases left between them. The length of the CDR3 is 15 residues. As DNA, the CDR3 is TGTGCCAGCAGCTTAGAGTCAGGCCGGCGGGAGACCCAGTACTTC. This gives the protein CASSLESGRRETQYF. Based on the CDR3 plus reference TRBV7-6 and TRBJ2-5, the full variable domain is GAGVSQSPRYKVTKRGQDVALRCDPISGHVSLYWYRQALGQGPEFLTYFNYEAQQDKSGLPNDRFSAERPEGSISTLTIQRTEQRDSAMYRCASSLESGRRETQYFGPGTRLLVL.

This clonotype appeared once. Being one base from a much bigger clone, this may be a read error. The chain joins TRBV20-1 to TRBJ1-1; the D gene is possibly TRBD1 (6 bases). V was pared by 1 base and J by 1 base, with 13 bases between. The CDR3 loop spans 15 amino acids. Germline V gives CDR1 DFQATT, CDR2 SNEGSKA (reference sequence). CDR3 residues: CSARGGGGGNTEAFF. Written as DNA, the CDR3 is TGCAGTGCTAGAGGCGGGGGCGGGGGGAACACTGAAGCTTTCTTT.

In regard to this clonotype: One junction end does not reproduce the germline sequence, and a read error may be involved. The V and J genes are TRBV6-1 and TRBJ2-5; D is uncertain. Germline V lookup: CDR1 MNHNS, CDR2 SASEGT. The CDR3 length is 8 residues. The CDR3 DNA follows: TGCGCCAGCTCCCGGGTCGACTTC. Encoded protein: CASSRVDF.

The CDR3 coding sequence is TGTGCCAGCAGTGATCCGGGACCGAGCACAGATACGCAGTATTTT. Amino acids: CASSDPGPSTDTQYF. The chain recombines TRBV6-1 with TRBJ2-3, with D tentatively TRBD1 or TRBD2 (5 bases each). Trimming took off 3 bases at V and 0 bases at J, with 10 bases between the two ends. Per germline, CDR1 MNHNS and CDR2 SASEGT. This CDR3 region has 15 residues.

The chain has TRBV3-1 and TRBJ2-1, with D tentatively TRBD2 (6 bases). Trimming took off 5 bases at V and 1 base at J, with 12 bases between the two ends. The germline gives CDR1 LGHDT, CDR2 YNNKEL (reference sequence). The length of the CDR3 is 15 residues. In DNA form, the CDR3 reads TGTGCCAGCAGCGTAGGCGGGGCATCCTACAATGAGCAGTTCTTC. Translating it yields CASSVGGASYNEQFF.

The rearrangement links TRBV20-1 to TRBJ2-1; the match to TRBD2 covers 15 bases. V trimming: 7 bases; J trimming: 6 bases; junction bases outside the gene matches: 7. This CDR3 is built from 15 residues. Germline V gives CDR1 DFQATT, CDR2 SNEGSKA (reference sequence). Here the CDR3 DNA reads TGCAGTGGGAACCCGGGACTAGCGGGAGGCAATGAGCAGTTCTTC. This encodes CSGNPGLAGGNEQFF.

This clonotype has a handful of counts. The genes are TRBV10-3 and TRBJ2-3; tentatively, D is TRBD2 (6 bases). The CDR3 sequence is 13 residues long. With 10 bases removed from V and 2 bases from J, the gap between germline ends came to 13 bases. Looked up from germline, CDR1 is ENHRY and CDR2 is SYGVKD. The CDR3 loop reads CATLAVTTDTQYF. The DNA of the CDR3 is TGTGCCACCTTAGCGGTTACCACAGATACGCAGTATTTT.